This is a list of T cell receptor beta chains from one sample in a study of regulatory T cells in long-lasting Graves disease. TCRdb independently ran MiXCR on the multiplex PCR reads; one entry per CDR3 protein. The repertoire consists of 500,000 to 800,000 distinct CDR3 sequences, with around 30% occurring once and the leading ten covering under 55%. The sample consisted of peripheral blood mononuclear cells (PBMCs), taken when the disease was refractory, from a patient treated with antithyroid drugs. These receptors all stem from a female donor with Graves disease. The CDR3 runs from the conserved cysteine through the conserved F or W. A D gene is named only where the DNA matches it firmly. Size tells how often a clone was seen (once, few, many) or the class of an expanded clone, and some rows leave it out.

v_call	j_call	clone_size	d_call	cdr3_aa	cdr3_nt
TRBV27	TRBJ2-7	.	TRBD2	CASSGVASGPYEQYF	TGTGCCAGCAGTGGGGTGGCTAGCGGACCTTACGAGCAGTACTTC
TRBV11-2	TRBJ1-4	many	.	CASSPDSLNEKLFF	TGTGCCAGCAGCCCGGACAGCCTTAATGAAAAACTGTTTTTT
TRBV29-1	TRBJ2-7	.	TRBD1	CSATGEVSEQYF	TGCAGCGCGACAGGGGAAGTAAGCGAGCAGTACTTC
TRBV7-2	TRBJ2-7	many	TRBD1	CASRPQGPRGGEQYF	TGTGCCAGCAGACCACAGGGGCCTAGAGGGGGCGAGCAGTACTTC
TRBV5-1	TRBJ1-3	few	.	CASSFLGGPGNTIYF	TGCGCCAGCAGCTTTCTCGGGGGACCTGGAAACACCATATATTTT
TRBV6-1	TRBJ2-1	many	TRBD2	CASRSQGLAGEQFF	TGTGCCAGCAGGAGCCAGGGACTAGCCGGCGAGCAGTTCTTC
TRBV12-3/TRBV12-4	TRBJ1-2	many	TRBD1	CASSFGGGQGVSGYTF	TGTGCCAGCAGTTTCGGCGGGGGACAGGGAGTGTCTGGCTACACCTTC
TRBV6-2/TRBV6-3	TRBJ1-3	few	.	CASSYHPSSGNTIYF	TGTGCCAGCAGTTACCATCCAAGCTCTGGAAACACCATATATTTT
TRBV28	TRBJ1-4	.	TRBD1	CASSPTGSASNEKLFF	TGTGCCAGCAGCCCGACAGGGTCGGCTAGTAATGAAAAACTGTTTTTT
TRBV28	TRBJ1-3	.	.	CASSPAGRASGNTIYF	TGTGCCAGCAGTCCGGCCGGGAGGGCCTCTGGAAACACCATATATTTT
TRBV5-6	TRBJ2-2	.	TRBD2	CASSNGLAGGTGELFF	TGTGCCAGCAGCAACGGACTAGCGGGAGGGACCGGGGAGCTGTTTTTT
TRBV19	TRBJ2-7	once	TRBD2	CASSRPSGKGYEQYF	TGTGCCAGTAGTAGGCCTAGCGGGAAAGGTTACGAGCAGTACTTC
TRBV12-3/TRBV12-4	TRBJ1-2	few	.	CASSFVPASGYTF	TGTGCCAGCAGTTTCGTCCCGGCTAGCGGCTACACCTTC
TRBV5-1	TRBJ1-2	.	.	CASSLTLLTYGYTF	TGCGCCAGCAGCTTGACACTGCTTACATATGGCTACACCTTC
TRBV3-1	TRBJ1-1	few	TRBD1	CASSQGPAQDRGGSFF	TGTGCCAGCAGCCAAGGTCCAGCCCAAGACAGGGGAGGCTCTTTCTTT
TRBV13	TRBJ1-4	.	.	CASSLSGRAEKLFF	TGTGCCAGCAGCTTATCAGGTCGGGCTGAAAAACTGTTTTTT
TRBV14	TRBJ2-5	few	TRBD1	CASSPEGRGQTHQYF	TGTGCCAGCAGCCCGGAAGGCCGGGGACAGACTCACCAGTACTTC
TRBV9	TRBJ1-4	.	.	CASSVGWGWNEKLFF	TGTGCCAGCAGCGTAGGTTGGGGGTGGAATGAAAAACTGTTTTTT
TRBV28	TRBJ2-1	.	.	CASSSSISGGSYNEQFF	TGTGCCAGCAGTTCTTCTATCAGCGGTGGATCCTACAATGAGCAGTTCTTC
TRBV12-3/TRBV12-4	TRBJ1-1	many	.	CASSLGRATFF	TGTGCCAGCAGTTTAGGAAGGGCAACTTTCTTT
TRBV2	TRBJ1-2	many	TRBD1	CASSETGTGYGYTF	TGTGCCAGCAGCGAGACCGGGACAGGGTACGGCTACACCTTC
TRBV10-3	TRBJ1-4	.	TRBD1	CATRDREEKLFF	TGTGCCACCCGGGACAGAGAAGAAAAACTGTTTTTT
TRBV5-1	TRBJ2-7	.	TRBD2	CASSLESGSPSYEQYF	TGCGCCAGCAGCTTGGAAAGCGGGAGCCCCTCCTACGAGCAGTACTTC
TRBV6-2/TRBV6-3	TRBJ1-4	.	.	CATQRSGPVLGNEKLFF	TGTGCCACCCAGAGATCAGGGCCCGTCTTGGGTAATGAAAAACTGTTTTTT
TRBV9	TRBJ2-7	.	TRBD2	CASSTRLAGDSEQYF	TGTGCCAGCAGCACTCGACTAGCGGGAGACAGCGAGCAGTACTTC
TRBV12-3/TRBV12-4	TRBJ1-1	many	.	CASILGQANTEAFF	TGTGCCAGCATCCTCGGACAAGCGAACACTGAAGCTTTCTTT
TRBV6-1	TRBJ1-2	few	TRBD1	CASSKGQGMSGYTF	TGTGCCAGCAGTAAGGGACAGGGGATGTCTGGCTACACCTTC
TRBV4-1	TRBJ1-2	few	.	CASSLPFQYYGYTF	TGCGCCAGCAGCCTCCCGTTCCAGTACTATGGCTACACCTTC
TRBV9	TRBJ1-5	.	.	CASSVGDSPYQPQHF	TGTGCCAGCAGCGTAGGAGACAGCCCATATCAGCCCCAGCATTTT
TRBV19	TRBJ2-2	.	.	CASSGGRGYTGELFF	TGTGCCAGTAGCGGGGGGCGGGGGTACACCGGGGAGCTGTTTTTT
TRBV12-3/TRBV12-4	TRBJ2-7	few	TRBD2	CASSPPGGWEGSYEQYF	TGTGCCAGCAGTCCACCTGGGGGGTGGGAGGGCTCCTACGAGCAGTACTTC
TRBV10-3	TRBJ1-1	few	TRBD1	CAISSRQGASGEAFF	TGTGCCATCAGTAGTAGACAGGGGGCGAGTGGTGAAGCTTTCTTT
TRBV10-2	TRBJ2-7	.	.	CASSEYKTLREQYF	TGCGCCAGCAGTGAGTATAAAACCTTACGGGAGCAGTACTTC
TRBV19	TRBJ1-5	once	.	CASKKGTSLEDSNQPQHF	TGTGCCAGTAAAAAAGGGACCAGCCTGGAGGATAGCAATCAGCCCCAGCATTTT
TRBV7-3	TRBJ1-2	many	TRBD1	CASSPTPWTGDGYTF	TGTGCCAGCAGCCCAACCCCGTGGACAGGAGACGGCTACACCTTC
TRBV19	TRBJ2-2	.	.	CASSTRDHTGELFF	TGTGCCAGTAGTACTAGAGATCACACCGGGGAGCTGTTTTTT
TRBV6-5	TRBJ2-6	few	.	CASSYETGSGANVLTF	TGTGCCAGCAGTTACGAGACAGGCTCTGGGGCCAACGTCCTGACTTTC